The 13 T cell receptor beta chains below all came from one sample that was sequenced in a study of blood T cell repertoires in COVID-19. This table comes from immunoSEQ multiplex PCR, and its TCRdb copy is limited to in-frame clones, with some not included. The sample lists about 270,000 clones, roughly 83% occurring once. Sequenced material: peripheral blood. The receptors stem from a woman older than 75 with COVID-19, enrolled during active disease.

This chain links TRBV3-1 (or the pseudogene TRBV3-2) with TRBJ2-5; TRBD2 aligns across 7 bases. The junction had 8 bases not matched to a gene; V was cut back by 2 bases and J by 5 bases. The CDR3 spans 15 residues. Germline V CDR1 and CDR2: LGHDT, YNNKEL (reference sequence). CDR3 sequence reads: CASSQKGTTMETQYF. In DNA form, the CDR3 reads TGTGCCAGCAGCCAAAAGGGGACTACAATGGAGACCCAGTACTTC.

In the case of this clone: Other DNA sequences within the sample encode an identical CDR3. The CDR3 coding sequence is TGCGCCAGCAGCTTGGGCGGGGGCTCCTACAATGAGCAGTTCTTC. Its protein is CASSLGGGSYNEQFF. The V and J genes are TRBV5-1 and TRBJ2-1; 7 bases are shared with TRBD2. The CDR3 sequence is 15 residues long. Germline CDR1 is SGHRS and CDR2 is YFSETQ. With 0 bases clipped from V and 0 bases from J, the junction kept 0 bases outside the gene matches.

This sequence joins TRBV5-1 and TRBJ2-3; 9 bases line up with TRBD2. Per germline, CDR1 SGHRS and CDR2 YFSETQ. CDR3 length: 16 residues. Trimming took 0 bases from V and 6 from J; bases not matched to a gene: 8. The CDR3 bases are TGCGCCAGCAGCTTGGACCGCGGGGGGGCTGGTGATACGCAGTATTTT. Translated: CASSLDRGGAGDTQYF. The variable domain in full, completed from reference TRBV5-1 and TRBJ2-3, reads KAGVTQTPRYLIKTRGQQVTLSCSPISGHRSVSWYQQTPGQGLQFLFEYFSETQRNKGNFPGRFSGRQFSNSRSEMNVSTLELGDSALYLCASSLDRGGAGDTQYFGPGTRLTVL.

The CDR3 loop reads CASATTDRGDYGYTF. In nucleotides, the CDR3 is TGTGCCAGCGCGACCACGGACAGGGGCGACTATGGCTACACCTTC. This chain uses TRBV5-5 with TRBJ1-2, with TRBD1 matching over 9 bases. Germline CDR1 is SGHKS and CDR2 is YYEKEE (reference sequence). The J segment lost 3 bases and the V segment lost 7 bases, leaving 10 bases of the junction unmatched. The CDR3 is 15 amino acids.

The V gene is TRBV7-9, the J gene TRBJ1-4; D is perhaps TRBD1 (6 bases). Trimming took 7 bases from V and 13 from J, leaving 19 bases between them. The CDR3 covers 13 residues. The germline CDR1 and CDR2 sequences are SEHNR and FQNEAQ (reference sequence). This CDR3 is CASKVTEQGRLFF. The CDR3 DNA reads TGTGCCAGCAAAGTCACGGAACAGGGAAGACTGTTTTTT.

This clone was seen a handful of times. The genes are TRBV7-8 and TRBJ1-2, with 7 bases fitting TRBD1. Germline V lookup: CDR1 SGHVS, CDR2 FQNEAQ. The ends lost 5 bases at V and 4 bases at J; junction bases unmatched: 7. The CDR3 extends over 14 amino acids. The CDR3 protein is CASSGPGQIYGYTF. CDR3 DNA: TGTGCCAGCAGCGGTCCGGGACAGATCTATGGCTACACCTTC.

The rearrangement joins TRBV19 to TRBJ1-2; TRBD1 might be the D (6 bases). V dropped 6 bases and J dropped 7 bases, with 15 bases sitting between them. The CDR3 has 13 amino acids. CDR1 and CDR2 (germline): LNHDA, SQIVND (reference sequence). The CDR3 DNA is TGTGCCAGTAGGATCGGGGGGGCAGGTGGCTACACCTTC. Protein sequence: CASRIGGAGGYTF.

The rearrangement uses TRBV7-2 and TRBJ2-1, with 9 bases aligning to TRBD1. This CDR3 has 15 residues. Germline V gene data show CDR1 as SGHTA and CDR2 as FQGNSA. The V and J ends lost 5 bases and 8 bases, in that order; junction bases with no gene match: 10. In DNA, the CDR3 is TGTGCCAGCAGCCTAGGGACAGGGTACGGGTATGAGCAGTTCTTC. Protein sequence: CASSLGTGYGYEQFF.

J is TRBJ2-2 and V is TRBV5-1, with a weak D call TRBD2 (5 bases). Between the trimmed V and J ends, which lost 6 bases and 2 bases, there was a span of 8 bases. CDR1 is SGHRS, CDR2 YFSETQ, per germline. The CDR3 sequence is 13 residues long. The CDR3 DNA reads as TGCGCCAGCAAAGCGGATAACACCGGGGAGCTGTTTTTT. This encodes CASKADNTGELFF.

The chain employs TRBV3-1 (or the pseudogene TRBV3-2) and TRBJ1-5; TRBD1 might be the D (5 bases). The CDR3 has 14 amino acids. From germline, CDR1 is LGHDT and CDR2 YNNKEL (reference sequence). The germline V and J ends were trimmed by 0 bases and 4 bases, with 7 bases remaining between them. CDR3 in DNA: TGTGCCAGCAGCCAAGAGCAGGGAAATCAGCCCCAGCATTTT. This sequence encodes CASSQEQGNQPQHF.

This clone appeared a few times. This chain uses TRBV28 with TRBJ2-7; the match to TRBD2 covers 7 bases. J lost 0 bases, V lost 7 bases, and 9 bases had no gene match. Germline V gene data show CDR1 as MDHEN and CDR2 as SYDVKM. This CDR3 has 15 amino acids. CDR3 coding DNA: TGTGCCAGCACGCCCGGGGGGACCACCTCCTACGAGCAGTACTTC. It encodes CASTPGGTTSYEQYF.

This clone has a single count. In DNA, the CDR3 is TGCAGTGCTAGTCATGAAGACGGCGGCTATGGCTACACCTTC. This codes for CSASHEDGGYGYTF. The chain carries TRBV20-1 and TRBJ1-2; the D is unclear. The germline V gene encodes CDR1 DFQATT and CDR2 SNEGSKA (reference sequence). The CDR3 contains 14 residues. The V and J ends lost 3 bases and 4 bases respectively, with 15 bases between them.

The CDR3, as DNA: TGTGCCTCTACAGGGCCTCTGAACACTGAAGCTTTCTTT. The encoded protein is CASTGPLNTEAFF. V usage is TRBV30 and J usage is TRBJ1-1, with D maybe TRBD1 (6 bases). V lost 7 bases to trimming and J lost 0 bases, with 12 bases between them. The CDR3 has 13 amino acids. Germline V gene lookup returns CDR1 GTSNPN and CDR2 SVGIG (reference sequence). Full variable domain (outside the CDR3, taken from reference TRBV30 and TRBJ1-1): SQTIHQWPATLVQPVGSPLSLECTVEGTSNPNLYWYRQAAGRGLQLLFYSVGIGQISSEVPQNLSASRPQDRQFILSSKKLLLSDSGFYLCASTGPLNTEAFFGQGTRLTVV.